Following are 23 T cell receptor beta chains from one sample sequenced in a study of identical twins. From the 5' RACE reads, TCRdb called clonotypes with MiXCR, one entry per CDR3 protein. Of roughly 690,000 distinct CDR3 sequences in the sample, 21% were seen once. These data were also filed under a second study, of T cells expressing NK-cell markers.

The sequencing sample was made of PBMCs. Receptors were obtained from a woman under 30 in good health.

In its sample, this clonotype was seen a few times. The V and J genes are TRBV12-3 or TRBV12-4 and TRBJ2-6; either TRBD1 or TRBD2 may supply D (5 bases each). V dropped 1 base and J dropped 4 bases, with 5 bases sitting between them. This CDR3 spans 14 amino acids. CDR3 loop: CASSLGDGANVLTF. The CDR3 DNA reads as TGTGCCAGCAGTTTAGGGGACGGGGCCAACGTCCTGACTTTC.

J is TRBJ2-7 and V is TRBV29-1; D ambiguous. The germline gives CDR1 SQVTM, CDR2 ANQGSEA. V gave up 4 bases and J gave up 5 bases, with 6 bases separating them. The length of the CDR3 is 10 residues. CDR3 DNA: TGCAGCGTTGCAGAACACGAGCAGTACTTC. It translates to CSVAEHEQYF.

V usage is TRBV5-1 and J usage is TRBJ2-1; a possible D gene is TRBD2 (5 bases). Germline CDR1 and CDR2: SGHRS and YFSETQ. V was cut by 4 bases and J by 2 bases, with 16 bases left in between. The CDR3 extends over 16 amino acids. The CDR3 is CASSLTRGAAYNEQFF. CDR3 nucleotides: TGCGCCAGCAGCCTCACCCGGGGAGCGGCCTACAATGAGCAGTTCTTC.

The chain employs TRBV12-3 or TRBV12-4 and TRBJ2-3; 8 nucleotides agree with TRBD2. The CDR3 is 15 residues long. V gave up 6 bases and J gave up 2 bases; unmatched junction bases: 7. CDR3 sequence reads: CASSQTSGHTDTQYF. In nucleotides, the CDR3 is TGTGCCAGCAGCCAAACTAGCGGACACACAGATACGCAGTATTTT.

This clonotype occurred a few times. J is TRBJ1-2 and V is TRBV6-5; D gene uncertain. Germline V gene sequence: CDR1 MNHEY, CDR2 SVGAGI. This CDR3 comprises 11 residues. The germline V and J ends were trimmed by 5 bases and 8 bases, with 9 bases remaining between them. The CDR3 is CASSDRVGYTF. DNA for the CDR3: TGTGCCAGCAGTGACCGGGTCGGCTACACCTTC.

This clonotype showed up just a few times. The chain uses TRBV19 and TRBJ2-1; the match to TRBD2 covers 12 bases. V dropped 3 bases and J dropped 7; count of bases not matched to a gene: 10. CDR3 size: 17 residues. Per the germline V gene, CDR1 is LNHDA and CDR2 is SQIVND (reference sequence). The CDR3 DNA reads TGTGCCAGTAGTATCCCCTTTCTAGCGGGAGGGGAAAATGAGCAGTTCTTC. Its translation: CASSIPFLAGGENEQFF. Full variable domain (missing parts from reference TRBV19 and TRBJ2-1): DGGITQSPKYLFRKEGQNVTLSCEQNLNHDAMYWYRQDPGQGLRLIYYSQIVNDFQKGDIAEGYSVSREKKESFPLTVTSAQKNPTAFYLCASSIPFLAGGENEQFFGPGTRLTVL.

The chain is built from TRBV20-1 and TRBJ2-7; 7 bases are a match to TRBD2. Germline-derived CDR1 and CDR2 are DFQATT and SNEGSKA (reference sequence). CDR3 size: 14 residues. V dropped 3 bases and J dropped 2; count of bases not matched to a gene: 7. Here the CDR3 reads CSASPGEGPYEQYF. The CDR3 DNA reads as TGCAGTGCTAGTCCGGGGGAGGGCCCCTACGAGCAGTACTTC.

This clonotype was observed at least ten times. The chain is built from TRBV7-9 and TRBJ2-7, with D unresolved. V was pared by 6 bases and J by 3 bases, with 6 bases between. CDR1 and CDR2 (germline): SEHNR, FQNEAQ (reference sequence). The CDR3 length is 11 residues. Here the CDR3 DNA reads TGTGCCAGCAGGGGAAGCTACGAGCAGTACTTC. Residues: CASRGSYEQYF.

The genes are TRBV6-2 or TRBV6-3 and TRBJ1-2; no definite D call. CDR1 and CDR2 (germline): MNHEY, SVGEGT. V was cut by 6 bases and J by 6 bases, with 14 bases left in between. The CDR3 length is 13 residues. DNA of the CDR3: TGTGCCAGCAGCGTAGGCCGGGTCAATGGCTACACCTTC. This codes for CASSVGRVNGYTF.

The CDR3 protein is CASSLADRGDYGYTF. The DNA for the CDR3 is TGTGCCAGCAGCTTGGCCGACAGGGGCGACTATGGCTACACCTTC. The chain carries TRBV7-9 and TRBJ1-2, with 8 bases identical to TRBD1. This CDR3 has 15 amino acids. J lost 3 bases, V lost 3 bases, and 6 bases had no gene match. Germline loops: CDR1 SEHNR, CDR2 FQNEAQ (reference sequence).

This clonotype was recorded at least ten times. The chain recombines TRBV5-1 with TRBJ1-1, with D tentatively TRBD1 (5 bases). Between the trimmed V and J ends, which lost 2 bases and 1 base, there was a span of 6 bases. CDR1 SGHRS and CDR2 YFSETQ come from the germline V gene. This CDR3 is built from 13 residues. CDR3 coding DNA: TGCGCCAGCAGCTTTACAGGGAACACTGAAGCTTTCTTT. It specifies CASSFTGNTEAFF.

This clonotype has only a few counts. The chain has TRBV20-1 and TRBJ2-7, with 10 nucleotides matching TRBD2. The CDR3 is 12 residues long. V lost 3 bases and J lost 6; bases outside the gene matches: 2. The germline CDR1 and CDR2 sequences are DFQATT and SNEGSKA (reference sequence). The CDR3 reads CSARLAGVEQYF. CDR3 DNA sequence: TGCAGTGCTAGGCTAGCGGGAGTCGAGCAGTACTTC.

The V and J genes are TRBV20-1 and TRBJ2-1; 10 bases are a match to TRBD2. The trim removed 4 bases at V and 1 base at J, leaving 7 bases unmatched. The CDR3 spans 16 residues. Germline loops: CDR1 DFQATT, CDR2 SNEGSKA (reference sequence). The CDR3: CSATSGGALSYNEQFF. CDR3 DNA sequence: TGCAGTGCTACAAGCGGGGGGGCTCTATCCTACAATGAGCAGTTCTTC.

This clonotype was seen a few times. The chain links TRBV29-1 to TRBJ2-7, with D possibly TRBD1 on 5 matching bases. Trimming took 6 bases from V and 5 from J, leaving 14 bases between them. Germline V gives CDR1 SQVTM, CDR2 ANQGSEA. The CDR3 is 12 residues long. The chain's CDR3 is CSVTHRNNEQYF. The CDR3 bases are TGCAGCGTCACCCACAGGAACAACGAGCAGTACTTC.

The V and J genes are TRBV7-2 and TRBJ1-2, with D possibly matching TRBD1 (6 bases). V was cut by 6 bases and J by 4 bases, with 24 bases left in between. Germline V gene data show CDR1 as SGHTA and CDR2 as FQGNSA. This CDR3 is built from 17 residues. CDR3: CASRRYTGTREGYGYTF. In nucleotides, the CDR3 is TGTGCCAGCAGGAGATACACCGGGACAAGAGAGGGCTATGGCTACACCTTC.

This clonotype was counted many times. This chain uses TRBV5-1 with TRBJ2-3; D is uncertain. The CDR3 contains 13 residues. V was trimmed by 0 bases and J by 7 bases, leaving 9 bases between them. The V gene's germline CDR1 is SGHRS and CDR2 YFSETQ. Written as DNA, the CDR3 is TGCGCCAGCAGCTTGGACAGAACTAATACGCAGTATTTT. As protein: CASSLDRTNTQYF.

The V gene is TRBV18, the J gene TRBJ1-3; D call uncertain. The length of the CDR3 is 16 residues. Germline lookup yields CDR1 KGHSH and CDR2 LQKENI. The V end was cut by 4 bases, the J end by 3 bases, with 16 bases between. The CDR3 loop reads CASSLSTSGSGNTIYF. The CDR3, as DNA: TGTGCCAGCTCACTATCGACGAGCGGAAGTGGAAACACCATATATTTT.

This clonotype appeared once. The rearrangement joins TRBV9 to TRBJ2-5; D might be TRBD1 or TRBD2, each matching 5 bases. V lost 0 bases, J lost 5 bases, and 11 bases lay in between. Germline CDR1 and CDR2: SGDLS and YYNGEE. The CDR3 is 14 residues long. CDR3 DNA sequence: TGTGCCAGCAGCGTAGATGGGGGAAGTGAGACCCAGTACTTC. Its translation is CASSVDGGSETQYF. Supplemented by reference TRBV9 and TRBJ2-5, the full variable domain reads DSGVTQTPKHLITATGQRVTLRCSPRSGDLSVYWYQQSLDQGLQFLIQYYNGEERAKGNILERFSAQQFPDLHSELNLSSLELGDSALYFCASSVDGGSETQYFGPGTRLLVL.

The J gene is TRBJ2-1, the V gene TRBV10-3; 7 bases are shared with TRBD2. The germline gives CDR1 ENHRY, CDR2 SYGVKD. Trimming at V came to 2 bases and at J to 1 base, leaving 2 bases not matched to a gene. The CDR3 sequence is 15 residues long. CDR3 residues: CAISESSGSYNEQFF. DNA for the CDR3: TGTGCCATCAGTGAGAGTAGCGGGTCCTACAATGAGCAGTTCTTC.

The chain has TRBV20-1 and TRBJ2-7, with 8 bases lining up with TRBD2. V shed 1 base, J shed 7 bases, and the junction held 3 bases outside the gene matches. Germline V gives CDR1 DFQATT, CDR2 SNEGSKA (reference sequence). The CDR3 runs 12 residues. For the CDR3, the DNA is TGCAGTGCTAGAGTTAGCGGGAATGAGCAGTACTTC. This translates into CSARVSGNEQYF.

The chain has TRBV29-1 and TRBJ2-1; 8 bases map to TRBD1. The CDR3 loop spans 13 amino acids. Germline V gene data show CDR1 as SQVTM and CDR2 as ANQGSEA. J gave up 7 bases and V 6 bases, and 8 bases lay outside the gene matches. CDR3 loop: CSVSGTGANEQFF. DNA for the CDR3: TGCAGCGTCTCAGGGACAGGAGCTAATGAGCAGTTCTTC.

The chain couples TRBV20-1 to TRBJ2-1; TRBD2 matches at 9 bases. After removal of 3 bases from V and 5 bases from J, the junction contained 8 bases not matched to a gene. The CDR3 spans 15 residues. Germline V gives CDR1 DFQATT, CDR2 SNEGSKA (reference sequence). CDR3 residues: CSASLGLAGNNEQFF. The CDR3 DNA follows: TGCAGTGCTAGTTTAGGGCTAGCGGGAAACAATGAGCAGTTCTTC.

This clonotype was detected only a few times. The DNA of the CDR3 is TGCAGTGCGACAGAAGGCCGGGGGGGGCTACATACGCAGTATTTT. Translated, it gives CSATEGRGGLHTQYF. V and J are TRBV20-1 and TRBJ2-3, with TRBD2 matching over 8 bases. The length of the CDR3 is 15 residues. Per germline, CDR1 DFQATT and CDR2 SNEGSKA (reference sequence). The V and J ends lost 6 bases and 7 bases, in that order; junction bases with no gene match: 15.